The next 32 T cell receptor beta chains were all read from a single sample in a study of OX40 agonist ivuxolimab in advanced cancers. Only in-frame clones appear in the TCRdb table, and some are missing; sequencing was by immunoSEQ multiplex PCR. Among approximately 77,000 clones listed, approximately 85% were seen once. The sequences come from CD4+ or CD8+ T cells sorted from blood, collected in a trial of the OX40 agonist ivuxolimab. These receptors were taken from an adult with an advanced solid tumor such as melanoma, head and neck, liver or kidney cancer.

This clone appeared a few times. The gene calls are TRBV5-4 and TRBJ2-7, with D maybe TRBD1 (6 bases). The CDR3 extends over 15 amino acids. Trimming removed 0 bases from V and 2 bases from J, with 12 bases in between. Germline-derived CDR1 and CDR2 are SGHNT and YYREEE (reference sequence). The CDR3 DNA is TGTGCCAGCAGCTTGGGACAGGCTTACGCCTACGAGCAGTACTTC. Encoded protein: CASSLGQAYAYEQYF.

This clone was detected only a few times. This chain connects TRBV7-2 to TRBJ1-6, with a weak D call TRBD1 (6 bases). The CDR3 consists of 12 residues. Per the germline V gene, CDR1 is SGHTA and CDR2 is FQGNSA. The V end lost 0 bases, the J end lost 17 bases, and 11 bases lay between the germline ends. The CDR3 protein is CASSLARGSVHF. The CDR3 DNA sequence: TGTGCCAGCAGCTTAGCCAGGGGTTCTGTCCACTTT.

The chain has TRBV11-1 and TRBJ2-7; TRBD1 matches 11 bases. CDR1 is SGHAT and CDR2 is FQDESV in the germline V gene (reference sequence). V lost 4 bases to trimming and J lost 3 bases; unmatched junction nucleotides: 2. The CDR3 covers 14 residues. The CDR3 spells CASSSDRGLYEQYF. In DNA form, the CDR3 reads TGTGCCAGCAGCTCGGACAGGGGGCTCTACGAGCAGTACTTC.

The V call is TRBV15, the J call TRBJ1-3; the D is unclear. There are 15 residues in the CDR3. Germline loops: CDR1 LNHNV, CDR2 YYDKDF (reference sequence). V dropped 0 bases and J dropped 4 bases, with 10 bases sitting between them. DNA for the CDR3: TGTGCCACCAGCAGAGAGTTTCGGCAGGGAAACACCATATATTTT. It translates to CATSREFRQGNTIYF.

The chain is built from TRBV6-5 and TRBJ1-2; 9 nucleotides match TRBD1. V gave up 6 bases and J gave up 9 bases; unmatched junction bases: 5. The CDR3 spans 12 residues. CDR1 MNHEY and CDR2 SVGAGI come from the germline V gene. The CDR3 region has the DNA TGTGCCAGCAGGACAGGGGGACAGAGCTACACCTTC. Encoded protein: CASRTGGQSYTF.

This clone was detected only once. The chain links TRBV6-4 to TRBJ2-1, with 15 bases aligning to TRBD2. Germline V gene sequence: CDR1 MRHNA, CDR2 SNTAGT. The CDR3 length is 19 residues. The trim removed 0 bases at V and 2 bases at J, leaving 5 bases unmatched. The CDR3 protein is CASSDSFGLAGGPYNEQFF. CDR3 DNA sequence: TGTGCCAGCAGTGACTCGTTCGGACTAGCGGGGGGGCCCTACAATGAGCAGTTCTTC.

The chain joins TRBV30 to TRBJ2-7; TRBD2 is a possible D gene (6 bases). The germline V gene has CDR1 GTSNPN and CDR2 SVGIG (reference sequence). The CDR3 covers 13 residues. V lost 1 base, J lost 0 bases, and 7 bases lay in between. The CDR3 DNA reads as TGTGCCTGGAGTGGCGGGGACTCCTACGAGCAGTACTTC. Residues: CAWSGGDSYEQYF.

Only a few counts were recorded for this clone. The chain couples TRBV30 to TRBJ1-2; D gene uncertain. Germline-derived CDR1 and CDR2 are GTSNPN and SVGIG (reference sequence). This CDR3 spans 10 amino acids. V was trimmed by 7 bases and J by 3 bases, leaving 6 bases between them. The CDR3 protein is CAYGHYGYTF. The CDR3 DNA reads as TGTGCCTACGGCCACTATGGCTACACCTTC.

The J gene is TRBJ1-5, the V gene TRBV6-5; D uncertain. The CDR3 consists of 13 residues. The V end was cut by 4 bases, the J end by 0 bases, with 4 bases between. Germline V gives CDR1 MNHEY, CDR2 SVGAGI. The CDR3 here is CASSSISNQPQHF. Here the CDR3 DNA reads TGTGCCAGCAGTTCCATTAGCAATCAGCCCCAGCATTTT.

The CDR3 DNA reads as TGTGCCTGGAATCGAGTTGGAATGATTTTAGGGACCCAGTACTTC. Its translation: CAWNRVGMILGTQYF. The chain couples TRBV30 to TRBJ2-5; D remains unclear. This CDR3 comprises 15 residues. Trimming shortened V by 4 bases and J by 7 bases, and 22 bases separated the two germline ends. Germline CDR1 is GTSNPN and CDR2 is SVGIG (reference sequence).

This clone was seen only a few times. CDR3 nucleotides: TGTGCCAGCAGCTTATGGACAGACCACACCGGGGAGCTGTTTTTT. This translates into CASSLWTDHTGELFF. The rearrangement links TRBV7-9 to TRBJ2-2; TRBD1 is a possible D gene (6 bases). Trimming pared 2 bases from V and 3 bases from J, leaving 10 bases between. The germline V gene encodes CDR1 SEHNR and CDR2 FQNEAQ (reference sequence). This CDR3 region has 15 residues.

The chain carries TRBV4-3 and TRBJ1-2; D gene unclear. Germline V CDR1 and CDR2: LGHNA, YSLEER. This CDR3 comprises 12 residues. Trimming pared 0 bases from V and 7 bases from J, leaving 6 bases between. CDR3 amino acids: CASSQDEFGYTF. The CDR3 coding sequence is TGCGCCAGCAGCCAAGATGAGTTTGGCTACACCTTC.

This clone has only a few counts. V is TRBV6-5 and J is TRBJ1-2; 12 bases are a match to TRBD1. The V gene end was trimmed by 0 bases and the J gene end by 8 bases; junction bases not matched to a gene: 7. Per the germline V gene, CDR1 is MNHEY and CDR2 is SVGAGI. This CDR3 has 16 residues. This chain's CDR3 is CASSYSGGQGAGGYTF. Written as DNA, the CDR3 is TGTGCCAGCAGTTACTCGGGGGGACAGGGGGCGGGCGGCTACACCTTC.

The chain combines TRBV6-6 with TRBJ2-6; maybe TRBD1 (5 bases). Germline values: CDR1 MNHNY, CDR2 SVGAGI (reference sequence). Trimming shortened V by 11 bases and J by 2 bases, and 10 bases separated the two germline ends. This CDR3 is 13 amino acids long. The CDR3 is CAARVAGANVLTF. In DNA form, the CDR3 reads TGTGCCGCCAGGGTTGCTGGGGCCAACGTCCTGACTTTC.

V is TRBV18 and J is TRBJ2-7; 9 nucleotides agree with TRBD2. The trim removed 2 bases at V and 5 bases at J, leaving 7 bases unmatched. Germline V lookup: CDR1 KGHSH, CDR2 LQKENI. The CDR3 length is 15 residues. CDR3 DNA sequence: TGTGCCAGCTCACCAGGGCTAGCGGGAATAAACGAGCAGTACTTC. Residues: CASSPGLAGINEQYF.

V is TRBV11-2 and J is TRBJ2-1, with 12 bases fitting TRBD2. This CDR3 has 18 amino acids. The germline V gene has CDR1 SGHAT and CDR2 FQNNGV. The J segment lost 8 bases and the V segment lost 5 bases, leaving 16 bases of the junction unmatched. The CDR3 DNA follows: TGTGCCAGCAGCGCGCGCCTCGTTTGGGCTAGCGGGGGGGATGAGCAGTTCTTC. Translated: CASSARLVWASGGDEQFF.

V is TRBV6-1 and J is TRBJ1-2, with D perhaps matching TRBD1 (6 bases). This CDR3 has 15 amino acids. V shed 6 bases and J shed 4 bases, with 18 bases lying between them. The germline CDR1 and CDR2 sequences are MNHNS and SASEGT. The CDR3 sequence is CASSQRDRHFYGYTF. CDR3 nucleotide sequence: TGTGCCAGCAGCCAACGTGACAGGCACTTCTATGGCTACACCTTC.

The gene calls are TRBV18 and TRBJ2-6, with D maybe TRBD2 (6 bases). The CDR3 is made up of 16 amino acids. The germline gives CDR1 KGHSH, CDR2 LQKENI. V shed 4 bases and J shed 2 bases, with 12 bases lying between them. CDR3 loop: CASSQAAGTGANVLTF. Here the CDR3 DNA reads TGTGCCAGCTCACAAGCCGCGGGGACTGGGGCCAACGTCCTGACTTTC.

J is TRBJ2-7 and V is TRBV7-2, with 7 bases that match TRBD1. Trimming cost V 3 bases and J 6 bases; bases outside gene matches: 8. CDR1 and CDR2 from the germline V gene are SGHTA and FQGNSA. This CDR3 comprises 14 residues. Here the CDR3 DNA reads TGTGCCAGCAGCTTGACAGGGTTTATCGGCGAGCAGTACTTC. It specifies CASSLTGFIGEQYF.

This chain joins TRBV11-2 and TRBJ2-7; TRBD1 agrees at 7 bases. The CDR3 has 14 amino acids. Germline values: CDR1 SGHAT, CDR2 FQNNGV. Unmatched junction bases numbered 8, after V lost 9 bases and J lost 0 bases. CDR3 residues: CASTGAPSSYEQYF. The DNA for the CDR3 is TGTGCCAGTACAGGGGCACCGAGCTCCTACGAGCAGTACTTC.

This rearrangement joins TRBV5-4 to TRBJ1-1; D is possibly TRBD1 (6 bases). The length of the CDR3 is 15 residues. The ends were cut back, 1 base at V and 1 base at J, with 11 bases in the middle. CDR1 is SGHNT, CDR2 YYREEE, per germline (reference sequence). For the CDR3, the DNA is TGTGCCAGCAGCTTGCCAGGGGTGGCGAACACTGAAGCTTTCTTT. Its translation: CASSLPGVANTEAFF.

The J gene is TRBJ2-7, the V gene TRBV5-4; TRBD2 matches 11 bases. Trimming took 6 bases from V and 6 from J; bases not matched to a gene: 8. The CDR3 length is 14 residues. The germline gives CDR1 SGHNT, CDR2 YYREEE (reference sequence). The CDR3 DNA is TGTGCCAGCACCCTGCAAGGGACTAGCGGCGAGCAGTACTTC. Protein sequence: CASTLQGTSGEQYF.

The chain combines TRBV11-3 with TRBJ2-7; possibly TRBD2 for D (6 bases). V lost 5 bases to trimming and J lost 5 bases, with 19 bases between them. The germline V gene has CDR1 SGHNT and CDR2 YENEEA. CDR3 length equals 15 residues. Here the CDR3 reads CASSRSGGRRDEQYF. The CDR3 region has the DNA TGTGCCAGCAGCCGTAGCGGTGGCCGGAGGGACGAGCAGTACTTC.

The V call is TRBV5-1, the J call TRBJ2-5; 8 nucleotides agree with TRBD1. Trimming cost V 4 bases and J 4 bases; bases outside gene matches: 12. Germline lookup yields CDR1 SGHRS and CDR2 YFSETQ. The CDR3 consists of 16 residues. The CDR3 DNA sequence: TGCGCCAGCAGCCCTTCCTCAGGGGGCGCAGGAGAGACCCAGTACTTC. It codes for CASSPSSGGAGETQYF. The whole variable domain, filled in from reference TRBV5-1 and TRBJ2-5, reads KAGVTQTPRYLIKTRGQQVTLSCSPISGHRSVSWYQQTPGQGLQFLFEYFSETQRNKGNFPGRFSGRQFSNSRSEMNVSTLELGDSALYLCASSPSSGGAGETQYFGPGTRLLVL.

V usage is TRBV27 and J usage is TRBJ1-1; 12 bases are a match to TRBD1. Germline V lookup: CDR1 MNHEY, CDR2 SMNVEV (reference sequence). The trim removed 6 bases at V and 10 bases at J, leaving 6 bases unmatched. This CDR3 has 13 amino acids. The CDR3 DNA sequence: TGTGCCAGCAGGAATAGGGACAGGGGGCGAGCTTTCTTT. Translating gives CASRNRDRGRAFF.

The chain uses TRBV5-1 and TRBJ1-2; 8 bases map to TRBD1. V shed 2 bases, J shed 8 bases, and the junction held 8 bases outside the gene matches. CDR3 length equals 14 residues. Per germline, CDR1 SGHRS and CDR2 YFSETQ. CDR3 nucleotides: TGCGCCAGCAGCTTAACCGGGACAGGTTTAGGCTACACCTTC. Encoded protein: CASSLTGTGLGYTF.

The chain joins TRBV14 to TRBJ1-1; perhaps TRBD1 as D (5 bases). The CDR3 consists of 15 residues. Trimming removed 4 bases from V and 5 bases from J, with 17 bases in between. CDR1 is SGHDN and CDR2 is FVKESK in the germline V gene. The CDR3 DNA reads TGTGCCAGCAGCCCCTTGGGGCAGGGCAAGACTGAAGCTTTCTTT. Residues: CASSPLGQGKTEAFF.

V is TRBV19 and J is TRBJ1-5; 10 positions agree with TRBD1. This CDR3 contains 16 residues. Per the germline V gene, CDR1 is LNHDA and CDR2 is SQIVND (reference sequence). V shed 7 bases and J 4 bases; nucleotides not matched to a gene: 10. CDR3 loop: CASTSGGQGYNQPQHF. The DNA for the CDR3 is TGTGCCAGTACCTCAGGGGGACAGGGGTATAATCAGCCCCAGCATTTT.

The chain couples TRBV30 to TRBJ1-6; possible D gene TRBD1, 6 bases. V lost 7 bases to trimming and J lost 6 bases, with 16 bases between them. CDR3 size: 14 residues. Germline CDR1 GTSNPN, CDR2 SVGIG (reference sequence). The DNA of the CDR3 is TGTGCCTCCACTACAGAGGGGGTTAATTCACCCCTCCACTTT. Its protein product is CASTTEGVNSPLHF.

The rearrangement joins TRBV18 to TRBJ2-7; D is undetermined. Germline CDR1 and CDR2: KGHSH and LQKENI. The CDR3 covers 16 residues. V lost 3 bases and J 2 bases, leaving 17 bases between the germline ends. CDR3 sequence reads: CASSPLSSGPTYEQYF. CDR3 nucleotide sequence: TGTGCCAGCTCACCTCTATCTAGTGGACCAACCTACGAGCAGTACTTC.

The genes are TRBV27 and TRBJ1-5, with D tentatively TRBD1 (5 bases). Germline V gene lookup returns CDR1 MNHEY and CDR2 SMNVEV (reference sequence). CDR3 length: 15 amino acids. Trimming left V 5 bases short and J 2 bases short, with 13 bases between. In nucleotides, the CDR3 is TGTGCCAGCAGTCCCCGTAGGGGTGGCAATCAGCCCCAGCATTTT. Amino acid sequence: CASSPRRGGNQPQHF.

The CDR3: CASSRDSITDTQYF. The CDR3 nucleotides are TGTGCCAGTAGTCGGGACTCTATCACAGATACGCAGTATTTT. The chain carries TRBV19 and TRBJ2-3; D might be TRBD2 (6 bases). The CDR3 has 14 amino acids. Germline V gene sequence: CDR1 LNHDA, CDR2 SQIVND (reference sequence). Trimming stripped 5 bases from V and 2 bases from J, with 11 bases between. The full variable domain, with the rest looked up from reference TRBV19 and TRBJ2-3, is DGGITQSPKYLFRKEGQNVTLSCEQNLNHDAMYWYRQDPGQGLRLIYYSQIVNDFQKGDIAEGYSVSREKKESFPLTVTSAQKNPTAFYLCASSRDSITDTQYFGPGTRLTVL.